A selection of T cell receptor beta chains follows, all from one sample in a study of metastatic and nonmetastatic thyroid tumors. MiXCR was used by TCRdb to re-call the PCR reads. Of more than 35,000 clones in the sample, approximately 18% were seen once. The sequenced sample consisted of blood. The receptors were sampled from a male donor with papillary thyroid cancer or a benign thyroid nodule (not recorded which). Some clones in this sample may be carry-over from other donors' samples. CDR3s include the opening cysteine and the closing phenylalanine or tryptophan. The order of the fields is J gene, clone size, D gene, V gene, CDR3 DNA, CDR3 protein. A D gene is named only where the DNA matches it firmly. Clone size is stated in some rows and not others, as once, few, many or a class when expanded.

j_call: TRBJ2-1; clone_size: .; d_call: TRBD2; v_call: TRBV27; cdr3_nt: TGTGCCAGCAGTCTATATGCCCTAAGGCTAGCGGAAAACAATGAGCAGTTCTTC; cdr3_aa: CASSLYALRLAENNEQFF
j_call: TRBJ2-5; clone_size: few; d_call: .; v_call: TRBV6-6; cdr3_nt: TGTGCCAGCAGTTGCTCGGCTGGAGGGCCTCAATCGTTC; cdr3_aa: CASSCSAGGPQSF
j_call: TRBJ2-7; clone_size: .; d_call: TRBD2; v_call: TRBV20-1; cdr3_nt: TGCAGTGCTAGAGACCCGGGACTAGCGGGAGGGTCTCCCTACGAGCAGTACTTC; cdr3_aa: CSARDPGLAGGSPYEQYF
j_call: TRBJ2-5; clone_size: many; d_call: .; v_call: TRBV30; cdr3_nt: TGTGCCTGGGCCACAGGGTTGCGAGAGACCCAGTACTTC; cdr3_aa: CAWATGLRETQYF
j_call: TRBJ1-1; clone_size: .; d_call: TRBD1; v_call: TRBV20-1; cdr3_nt: TGCAGTTCTAGACCCATGGACAGGTCTGACACTGAAGCTTTCTTT; cdr3_aa: CSSRPMDRSDTEAFF
j_call: TRBJ2-1; clone_size: many; d_call: TRBD2; v_call: TRBV7-6; cdr3_nt: TGTGCCAGCAGCGCTATAGTCTTTGGGACTAGCTCCAACAATGAGCAGTTCTTC; cdr3_aa: CASSAIVFGTSSNNEQFF
j_call: TRBJ2-7; clone_size: many; d_call: .; v_call: TRBV18; cdr3_nt: TGTGCCAGCTCGGCGCTGGGTGGGTCCTACGAGCAGTACTTC; cdr3_aa: CASSALGGSYEQYF
j_call: TRBJ1-4; clone_size: .; d_call: .; v_call: TRBV20-1; cdr3_nt: TGCAGTGCCCGTACACTCCAAATCGAAAAACTGTTTTTT; cdr3_aa: CSARTLQIEKLFF
j_call: TRBJ1-4; clone_size: many; d_call: TRBD1; v_call: TRBV7-9; cdr3_nt: TGTGCCAGCAGCTCCACAGGGGGCTGGGAAAAACTGTTTTTT; cdr3_aa: CASSSTGGWEKLFF
j_call: TRBJ2-7; clone_size: few; d_call: TRBD2; v_call: TRBV6-1; cdr3_nt: TGTGCCAGCAGTGAATTAGGACTAGCGGGGGGAGAGCAGTACTTC; cdr3_aa: CASSELGLAGGEQYF
j_call: TRBJ2-1; clone_size: medium-sized; d_call: .; v_call: TRBV6-1; cdr3_nt: TGTGCCAGCAGTGAAGGAACTAATGAGCAGTTCTTC; cdr3_aa: CASSEGTNEQFF
j_call: TRBJ2-1; clone_size: large; d_call: TRBD2; v_call: TRBV20-1; cdr3_nt: TGCAGTGCTAGAGGACTAGCGGGGCATGGAGAGCAGTTCTTC; cdr3_aa: CSARGLAGHGEQFF
j_call: TRBJ2-2; clone_size: many; d_call: .; v_call: TRBV5-1; cdr3_nt: TGCGCCAGCTCCCTTTTAACTTCGAACACCGGGGAGCTGTTTTTT; cdr3_aa: CASSLLTSNTGELFF
j_call: TRBJ2-7; clone_size: .; d_call: TRBD2; v_call: TRBV4-2; cdr3_nt: TGTGCCAGCAGCCAAGATGTCCAGCGGGAGAACTACGAGCAGTACTTC; cdr3_aa: CASSQDVQRENYEQYF
j_call: TRBJ2-5; clone_size: many; d_call: .; v_call: TRBV29-1; cdr3_nt: TGCAGCGTTGAAGTGGGGGGCGCGGAGACCCAGTACTTC; cdr3_aa: CSVEVGGAETQYF
j_call: TRBJ2-7; clone_size: medium-sized; d_call: TRBD2; v_call: TRBV27; cdr3_nt: TGTGCCAGCAGTTTAGCGGGGGTCTACGAGCAGTACTTC; cdr3_aa: CASSLAGVYEQYF
j_call: TRBJ2-3; clone_size: many; d_call: .; v_call: TRBV10-1; cdr3_nt: TGCGCCAGCAGTGATGAAGATACGCAGTATTTT; cdr3_aa: CASSDEDTQYF